This entry lists 15 T cell receptor beta chains sequenced from one sample in a study of CD8+ T cells in alopecia areata. The sample's treatment: oral pan-JAK inhibitor, 5-10 mg twice daily. As part of sample collection, lesional scalp punch biopsies and peripheral blood were taken from alopecia areata patients. Extracted from the samples, RNA was reverse transcribed into cDNA to serve as the sequencing template. Measured with immunoSEQ multiplex PCR; TCRdb has only the in-frame clones, and not every one. The data show about 5,400 clones, about two thirds seen once. Sample: skin, taken at week 24, from a patient treated with tofacitinib. Receptor source: a human donor with alopecia areata.

The J gene is TRBJ2-2, the V gene TRBV2; D is unclear. Trimming removed 7 bases at V and 5 bases at J, with 11 bases between. Germline assignment: CDR1 SNHLY and CDR2 FYNNEI. The CDR3 consists of 13 residues. CDR3 in DNA: TGTGCCAGCATGGGCAGCCGAACCGGGGAGCTGTTTTTT. Residues: CASMGSRTGELFF.

The rearrangement uses TRBV20-1 and TRBJ2-2; TRBD2 matches 7 bases. Looked up from germline, CDR1 is DFQATT and CDR2 is SNEGSKA (reference sequence). The CDR3 runs 11 residues. Losses at the gene ends were 6 bases for V and 6 bases for J; bases not matched to a gene: 1. CDR3 in DNA: TGCAGTGCCGGGGGGTCCGGGGAGCTGTTTTTT. Protein product: CSAGGSGELFF.

The V gene is TRBV9, the J gene TRBJ2-7; TRBD1 or TRBD2 may be the D gene (5 bases each). V lost 3 bases to trimming and J lost 7 bases, with 17 bases between them. The CDR3 loop spans 14 amino acids. Germline V lookup: CDR1 SGDLS, CDR2 YYNGEE. The CDR3 is CASSADLGGTEQYF. For the CDR3, the DNA is TGTGCCAGCAGCGCGGACCTTGGGGGTACGGAGCAGTACTTC.

This clone was observed a few times. The chain is built from TRBV4-3 and TRBJ1-4; D might be TRBD1 (6 bases). This CDR3 has 16 amino acids. Per germline, CDR1 LGHNA and CDR2 YSLEER. Trimming shortened V by 0 bases and J by 5 bases, and 13 bases separated the two germline ends. The CDR3 bases are TGCGCCAGCAGCCAAGATTTGGGGGCGGTAAATGAAAAACTGTTTTTT. It codes for CASSQDLGAVNEKLFF.

This clone turned up a few times. The rearrangement uses TRBV7-8 and TRBJ2-5; no clear D gene. CDR1 and CDR2 from the germline V gene are SGHVS and FQNEAQ. CDR3 size: 13 residues. The ends were cut back, 2 bases at V and 2 bases at J, with 6 bases in the middle. The CDR3 DNA follows: TGTGCCAGCAGCTTACCGCGACAAGAGACCCAGTACTTC. This translates into CASSLPRQETQYF.

The chain couples TRBV2 to TRBJ1-5, with 8 bases aligning to TRBD1. CDR1 is SNHLY and CDR2 is FYNNEI in the germline V gene. V shed 4 bases, J shed 5 bases, and the junction held 7 bases outside the gene matches. The CDR3 totals 15 residues. The CDR3 nucleotides are TGTGCCAGCAGTGCACATAACAGGGGGGATCAGCCCCAGCATTTT. This gives the protein CASSAHNRGDQPQHF. The full variable domain, its missing parts supplied by reference TRBV2 and TRBJ1-5, is EPEVTQTPSHQVTQMGQEVILRCVPISNHLYFYWYRQILGQKVEFLVSFYNNEISEKSEIFDDQFSVERPDGSNFTLKIRSTKLEDSAMYFCASSAHNRGDQPQHFGDGTRLSIL.

The chain links TRBV11-3 to TRBJ2-3; D possibly matches TRBD1 or TRBD2 (6 bases each). CDR1 and CDR2 from the germline V gene are SGHNT and YENEEA. The length of the CDR3 is 15 residues. V was shortened by 5 bases and J by 3 bases, with 15 bases between the two germline ends. CDR3: CASSPGEGGTDTQYF. As DNA, the CDR3 is TGTGCCAGCAGCCCCGGAGAGGGGGGAACAGATACGCAGTATTTT.

The chain uses TRBV4-1 and TRBJ1-2, with TRBD1 matching 10 bases. This CDR3 has 18 residues. The germline V gene has CDR1 MGHRA and CDR2 YSYEKL. With V trimmed by 1 base and J by 4 bases, 12 bases remained unmatched. CDR3 bases: TGCGCCAGCAGCCAAGGACTGAGGGACAGGGGTCGGAGCTATGGCTACACCTTC. This codes for CASSQGLRDRGRSYGYTF.

This chain joins TRBV5-6 and TRBJ1-1; TRBD1 aligns across 8 bases. This CDR3 comprises 14 residues. Germline trimming cut 2 bases from V and 5 bases from J; bases unmatched to any gene: 5. The germline V gene encodes CDR1 SGHDT and CDR2 YYEEEE. In DNA form, the CDR3 reads TGTGCCAGCAGCTTCCGGGACAGGAGGACTGAAGCTTTCTTT. It is translated as CASSFRDRRTEAFF.

This chain uses TRBV6-1 with TRBJ2-7, with D possibly matching TRBD2 (7 bases). Per the germline V gene, CDR1 is MNHNS and CDR2 is SASEGT. The CDR3 totals 14 residues. The V gene lost 8 bases and the J gene lost 1 base, with 15 bases spanning the gap. The CDR3 sequence is CASFGRGASYEQYF. The CDR3 nucleotides are TGTGCCAGCTTCGGTCGGGGGGCGTCCTACGAGCAGTACTTC.

This clone was detected a few times. The V and J genes are TRBV5-1 and TRBJ2-5; a weak D match, TRBD2 (7 bases). Germline loops: CDR1 SGHRS, CDR2 YFSETQ. The germline V and J ends were trimmed by 4 bases and 4 bases, with 20 bases remaining between them. The CDR3 contains 16 residues. The CDR3: CASSTLGHSGSETQYF. The DNA for the CDR3 is TGCGCCAGCAGCACCTTGGGACATAGCGGGTCAGAGACCCAGTACTTC.

This chain joins TRBV6-1 and TRBJ1-1, with TRBD1 as a possible D gene (6 bases). CDR3 size: 13 residues. The germline V gene has CDR1 MNHNS and CDR2 SASEGT. Trimming pared 5 bases from V and 6 bases from J, leaving 13 bases between. CDR3 nucleotide sequence: TGTGCCAGCAGTCTGGGACACCCTTCTGAAGCTTTCTTT. Protein product: CASSLGHPSEAFF.

As to this clone: Germline is not matched at one junction end, which may reflect a read error. CDR3 protein: CASSLAVAGGQEAQYF. The CDR3 DNA reads as TGTGCCAGCAGCTTAGCTGTAGCGGGGGGGCAAGAGGCCCAGTACTTC. The chain recombines TRBV7-2 with TRBJ2-5; 11 bases are shared with TRBD2. The CDR3 totals 16 residues. Germline V CDR1 and CDR2: SGHTA, FQGNSA.

The gene calls are TRBV15 and TRBJ2-2; D may be TRBD1 (5 bases). The ends were cut back, 0 bases at V and 6 bases at J, with 8 bases in the middle. There are 14 residues in the CDR3. The germline V gene has CDR1 LNHNV and CDR2 YYDKDF (reference sequence). CDR3 nucleotides: TGTGCCACCAGCAGAGATGTCAGGGCCGGGGAGCTGTTTTTT. This gives the protein CATSRDVRAGELFF. The variable domain in full, completed from reference TRBV15 and TRBJ2-2, reads DAMVIQNPRYQVTQFGKPVTLSCSQTLNHNVMYWYQQKSSQAPKLLFHYYDKDFNNEADTPDNFQSRRPNTSFCFLDIRSPGLGDTAMYLCATSRDVRAGELFFGEGSRLTVL.

The rearrangement joins TRBV29-1 to TRBJ2-5; D perhaps matches TRBD1 (6 bases). Trimming removed 7 bases at V and 1 base at J, with 13 bases between. Germline V gene data show CDR1 as SQVTM and CDR2 as ANQGSEA. This CDR3 has 13 residues. Here the CDR3 reads CSASRGSQETQYF. For the CDR3, the DNA is TGCAGCGCCAGTAGGGGGTCCCAAGAGACCCAGTACTTC. Drawing the rest from reference TRBV29-1 and TRBJ2-5, the complete variable domain is SAVISQKPSRDICQRGTSLTIQCQVDSQVTMMFWYRQQPGQSLTLIATANQGSEATYESGFVIDKFPISRPNLTFSTLTVSNMSPEDSSIYLCSASRGSQETQYFGPGTRLLVL.